In its sample, the clone carrying this T cell receptor beta chain was seen once. Its specificity is unknown. Only in-frame clones appear in the TCRdb table, and some are missing; sequencing was by immunoSEQ multiplex PCR. The sample includes 130,000 to 150,000 clones, approximately 91% seen only once; the top ten take about 0.19%. The data are from a study of graft-versus-host responses after intestinal transplantation. In germline, CDR1 is SNHLY, CDR2 FYNNEI. The CDR3 loop spans 18 amino acids. The V call is TRBV2, the J call TRBJ2-5; D possibly matches TRBD1 or TRBD2 (6 bases each). The J call may not be correct, given that the DNA end is closer to TRBJ2-7. Sequencing used unstimulated CD4+ T cells sorted from spleen or lymph node cells, obtained before intestinal transplant. This TCR derives from a human donor who received an intestinal transplant. CDR3 loop: CASTHRSGRAIGGYEQYF. The CDR3 DNA reads as TGTGCCAGCACCCACCGGTCGGGCAGGGCTATAGGGGGGTACGAGCAGTACTTC.